This is a list of T cell receptor beta chains from one sample in a study of blood T cell repertoires in COVID-19. Profiled with immunoSEQ multiplex PCR; TCRdb holds only in-frame clones, not every one. Of about 66,000 clones listed, more than 70% are singletons. The sequenced sample consisted of peripheral blood. These receptors came from a woman between 70 and 85 years old with acute or convalescent COVID-19. Both conserved end residues are part of each CDR3. D genes are given only for firm matches. A clone size is listed for some rows: how often the clone was seen (once, few, many), or a class if it is expanded.

clone size: -; D gene: TRBD1; J gene: TRBJ2-7; V gene: TRBV20-1; CDR3 DNA: TGCAGTGCTAGTATGACAGGGGGAACTTTACGGACCTACGAGCAGTACTTC; CDR3 protein: CSASMTGGTLRTYEQYF
clone size: -; D gene: TRBD2; J gene: TRBJ2-5; V gene: TRBV9; CDR3 DNA: TGTGCCAGCAGCGGGGGACTAGCGGAGACCCAGTACTTC; CDR3 protein: CASSGGLAETQYF
clone size: -; D gene: TRBD2; J gene: TRBJ2-3; V gene: TRBV30; CDR3 DNA: TGTGCCTGGGGGGCAGGGACTAGCGTAACAGATACGCAGTATTTT; CDR3 protein: CAWGAGTSVTDTQYF
clone size: -; D gene: -; J gene: TRBJ1-6; V gene: TRBV6-5; CDR3 DNA: TGTGCCAGCAGTCCGACAGGTGGTAATTCACCCCTCCACTTT; CDR3 protein: CASSPTGGNSPLHF
clone size: -; D gene: -; J gene: TRBJ1-6; V gene: TRBV18; CDR3 DNA: TGTGCCAGCTCACCCCAGGGCAGTTCACCCCTCCACTTT; CDR3 protein: CASSPQGSSPLHF
clone size: -; D gene: -; J gene: TRBJ2-1; V gene: TRBV6-6; CDR3 DNA: TGTGCCAGCAGACCCGGTTCCTACAATGAGCAGTTCTTC; CDR3 protein: CASRPGSYNEQFF
clone size: -; D gene: TRBD2; J gene: TRBJ2-1; V gene: TRBV11-2; CDR3 DNA: TGTGCCAGCAGCTTAGGTACTAGCGACAATGAGCAGTTCTTC; CDR3 protein: CASSLGTSDNEQFF
clone size: -; D gene: -; J gene: TRBJ2-7; V gene: TRBV5-1; CDR3 DNA: TGCGCCAGCAGTTACGTCAACCAGGGTTCCTACGAGCAGTACTTC; CDR3 protein: CASSYVNQGSYEQYF
clone size: few; D gene: -; J gene: TRBJ2-1; V gene: TRBV29-1; CDR3 DNA: TGCAGCGTCCCTCAATCGGGAATGGGCGAGCAGTTCTTC; CDR3 protein: CSVPQSGMGEQFF
clone size: -; D gene: TRBD2; J gene: TRBJ2-1; V gene: TRBV4-3; CDR3 DNA: TGCGCCAGCAGCCAAGCGGGACTAGTGGGTGAGCAGTTCTTC; CDR3 protein: CASSQAGLVGEQFF
clone size: few; D gene: -; J gene: TRBJ1-2; V gene: TRBV12-3/TRBV12-4; CDR3 DNA: TGTGCCAGCAGGATCGTGACAGGCCCGTTTACCTTC; CDR3 protein: CASRIVTGPFTF
clone size: -; D gene: TRBD2; J gene: TRBJ2-1; V gene: TRBV7-2; CDR3 DNA: TGTGCCAGCAGCTTTAGCGGGGCCAATGAGCAGTTCTTC; CDR3 protein: CASSFSGANEQFF
clone size: -; D gene: TRBD1; J gene: TRBJ1-1; V gene: TRBV20-1; CDR3 DNA: TGCAGTGCTAGGCCTCAGGGGGTAGCTTTCTTT; CDR3 protein: CSARPQGVAFF
clone size: -; D gene: -; J gene: TRBJ2-2; V gene: TRBV19; CDR3 DNA: TGTGCCAGTAGTACCCTTTATGACACAAACACCGGGGAGCTGTTTTTT; CDR3 protein: CASSTLYDTNTGELFF
clone size: -; D gene: TRBD1; J gene: TRBJ1-1; V gene: TRBV7-9; CDR3 DNA: TGTGCCAGCAGCGTGACAGGGAAGAACACTGAAGCTTTCTTT; CDR3 protein: CASSVTGKNTEAFF
clone size: -; D gene: TRBD1; J gene: TRBJ2-1; V gene: TRBV9; CDR3 DNA: TGTGCCAGCCGGCCCGAGGACAGGAATGAGCAGTTCTTC; CDR3 protein: CASRPEDRNEQFF
clone size: -; D gene: TRBD2; J gene: TRBJ2-7; V gene: TRBV6-5; CDR3 DNA: TGTGCCAGCAGTTACCAGGGTAGCGGGAATTTCTACGAGCAGTACTTC; CDR3 protein: CASSYQGSGNFYEQYF
clone size: -; D gene: TRBD1; J gene: TRBJ1-5; V gene: TRBV2; CDR3 DNA: TGTGCCAGCACTGACAGGGGGAACAATCAGCCCCAGCATTTT; CDR3 protein: CASTDRGNNQPQHF
clone size: -; D gene: -; J gene: TRBJ2-7; V gene: TRBV3-1/TRBV3-2; CDR3 DNA: TGTGCCAGCAGCCAAGATCCTTACGAGCAGTACTTC; CDR3 protein: CASSQDPYEQYF
clone size: -; D gene: TRBD1; J gene: TRBJ2-2; V gene: TRBV27; CDR3 DNA: TGTGCCAGCAGTTTGACAGGGTACGGCACCGGGGAGCTGTTTTTT; CDR3 protein: CASSLTGYGTGELFF
clone size: -; D gene: TRBD1; J gene: TRBJ1-4; V gene: TRBV3-1/TRBV3-2; CDR3 DNA: TGTGCCAGCAGCCCCGGACAGGATAATGAAAAACTGTTTTTT; CDR3 protein: CASSPGQDNEKLFF
clone size: -; D gene: TRBD2; J gene: TRBJ2-1; V gene: TRBV5-1; CDR3 DNA: TGCGCCAGCAGCTTGTCCGGGGGGTACAATGAGCAGTTCTTC; CDR3 protein: CASSLSGGYNEQFF
clone size: -; D gene: TRBD1; J gene: TRBJ1-2; V gene: TRBV6-1; CDR3 DNA: TGTGCCAGCAGTGAACGCGCCGGGACAGGACCTTATGGCTACACCTTC; CDR3 protein: CASSERAGTGPYGYTF
clone size: -; D gene: -; J gene: TRBJ1-5; V gene: TRBV9; CDR3 DNA: TGTGCCAGCAGCTTAAGGGGGGGGGATCAGCCCCAGCATTTT; CDR3 protein: CASSLRGGDQPQHF
clone size: -; D gene: TRBD1; J gene: TRBJ1-1; V gene: TRBV7-9; CDR3 DNA: TGTGCCAGCAGCTTAGAGACAGGGTCAGCTTTCTTT; CDR3 protein: CASSLETGSAFF
clone size: -; D gene: -; J gene: TRBJ2-5; V gene: TRBV18; CDR3 DNA: TGTGCCAGCTCACCACTCCAGACTCAAGAGACCCAGTACTTC; CDR3 protein: CASSPLQTQETQYF
clone size: -; D gene: -; J gene: TRBJ2-5; V gene: TRBV27; CDR3 DNA: TGTGCCAGCAGTTTACAGCGGACCGGGGTGACCCAGTACTTC; CDR3 protein: CASSLQRTGVTQYF
clone size: few; D gene: -; J gene: TRBJ1-1; V gene: TRBV10-3; CDR3 DNA: TGTGCCATCAGCAGGGAGAACACTGAAGCTTTCTTT; CDR3 protein: CAISRENTEAFF
clone size: -; D gene: TRBD2; J gene: TRBJ2-5; V gene: TRBV10-1; CDR3 DNA: TGCGCCAGCAGTCCGGGGGGGCCCCAAGAGACCCAGTACTTC; CDR3 protein: CASSPGGPQETQYF
clone size: -; D gene: TRBD1; J gene: TRBJ1-5; V gene: TRBV6-5; CDR3 DNA: TGTGCCACTCGCTCGGGACAGGGGCATAATCAGCCCCAGCATTTT; CDR3 protein: CATRSGQGHNQPQHF
clone size: -; D gene: TRBD1; J gene: TRBJ1-3; V gene: TRBV5-5; CDR3 DNA: TGTGCCAGCAAACCGGGACAGGGGTTCTCTGGAAACACCATATATTTT; CDR3 protein: CASKPGQGFSGNTIYF
clone size: -; D gene: -; J gene: TRBJ1-1; V gene: TRBV19; CDR3 DNA: TGTGCCAGTAGTAGAGGGGGACCAGGGGCTGAAGCTTTCTTT; CDR3 protein: CASSRGGPGAEAFF
clone size: -; D gene: -; J gene: TRBJ1-4; V gene: TRBV29-1; CDR3 DNA: TGCAGCGTTGATGGGGGGGCTGGTGAAAAACTGTTTTTT; CDR3 protein: CSVDGGAGEKLFF
clone size: few; D gene: TRBD1; J gene: TRBJ1-5; V gene: TRBV18; CDR3 DNA: TGTGCCAGCTCCCCCGGACAGGCGGATCAGCCCCAGCATTTT; CDR3 protein: CASSPGQADQPQHF
clone size: -; D gene: -; J gene: TRBJ1-5; V gene: TRBV4-1; CDR3 DNA: TGCGCCAGCAGCCAAGAAGGAGGCGGTGGGAATCAGCCCCAGCATTTT; CDR3 protein: CASSQEGGGGNQPQHF
clone size: -; D gene: -; J gene: TRBJ2-5; V gene: TRBV19; CDR3 DNA: TGTGCCAGTAGTCCTCTAGCCGGGGTCGGTGATCTCCAGTACTTC; CDR3 protein: CASSPLAGVGDLQYF
clone size: -; D gene: TRBD1; J gene: TRBJ2-7; V gene: TRBV4-2; CDR3 DNA: TGTGCCAGCAGCCGAGACCCCGGACAGGGGGCCAACGAGCAGTACTTC; CDR3 protein: CASSRDPGQGANEQYF
clone size: -; D gene: -; J gene: TRBJ1-1; V gene: TRBV18; CDR3 DNA: TGTGCCAGCTCACCATTCGGGGGGTACACTGAAGCTTTCTTT; CDR3 protein: CASSPFGGYTEAFF
clone size: -; D gene: -; J gene: TRBJ2-1; V gene: TRBV5-1; CDR3 DNA: TGCGCCAGCAGCTTGATGAGTTTTCGGGATGAGCAGTTCTTC; CDR3 protein: CASSLMSFRDEQFF